Listed below are T cell receptor beta chains from one sample, sequenced in a study of lymphopenia after photon versus proton radiotherapy. The repertoire was sequenced with immunoSEQ multiplex PCR; TCRdb's copy has only in-frame clones and lacks some. The data show about 65,000 clones, about 90% seen once. The sample in question was peripheral blood, obtained from a patient treated with proton-based radiotherapy. The origin of the receptors is a man aged 80 or over with esophageal cancer. The conserved cysteine and the conserved F or W are not part of the CDR3 here.

CDR3 length	V gene	J gene	CDR3 protein
12	TRBV19	TRBJ2-1	ASTPGQGSNEQF
12	TRBV15	TRBJ1-5	ATSRPGWNQPQH
13	TRBV6-5	TRBJ1-6	ASSSGPGGNSPLH
12	TRBV7-9	TRBJ1-1	ASSPSDRNTEAF
13	TRBV5-1	TRBJ2-6	ASSLTGSGANVLT
12	TRBV10-2	TRBJ1-2	ASSESTGPYGYT
13	TRBV9	TRBJ1-2	ASSVDWTGGRGYT
13	TRBV4-1	TRBJ1-4	ASSQDNSWGEKLF
9	TRBV9	TRBJ2-1	ASSVDREQF
11	TRBV7-7	TRBJ1-3	ASSLRPGNTIY